Listed below are T cell receptor beta chains from one sample, sequenced in a study of T-cell reconstitution after alpha-beta-depleted transplantation in children. From the PCR reads, TCRdb called clonotypes with MiXCR, one entry per CDR3 protein. The repertoire holds approximately 980,000 distinct CDR3 sequences, with 25% to 35% as singletons. Sequenced here: PBMCs, mostly from graft donor cells, sampled 360 days after TCRalphabeta/CD19-depleted stem cell transplant. These receptors all stem from a boy under two years old who had a stem cell transplant for SCID, so the T cells may come from the graft donor. Both conserved end residues are part of each CDR3. Fields, in order: V gene, CDR3 protein.

v_call: TRBV12-3/TRBV12-4
cdr3_aa: CASWTGFTDTQYF

v_call: TRBV27
cdr3_aa: CASSLRKQANTEAFF

v_call: TRBV12-3/TRBV12-4
cdr3_aa: CASSLFATDTQYF

v_call: TRBV6-2/TRBV6-3
cdr3_aa: CASSVKQGPYEQYF

v_call: TRBV10-3
cdr3_aa: CAILDSSGTANTGELFF

v_call: TRBV12-3/TRBV12-4
cdr3_aa: CASSFRSPGTSGADTQYF

v_call: TRBV6-1
cdr3_aa: CASSQGGFGSPLHF

v_call: TRBV5-1
cdr3_aa: CASSLIPAAPYNEQFF

v_call: TRBV29-1
cdr3_aa: CSVASTSGVHEQFF

v_call: TRBV4-1
cdr3_aa: CASSQAGQVGSTEAFF

v_call: TRBV9
cdr3_aa: CASSASASTDTQYF

v_call: TRBV18
cdr3_aa: CASSQPRGAKNIQYF

v_call: TRBV4-1
cdr3_aa: CASSQGPGLKETQYF

v_call: TRBV29-1
cdr3_aa: CSVEAGGYSSYEQYF

v_call: TRBV12-3/TRBV12-4
cdr3_aa: CASGRAGGLSYNEQFF

v_call: TRBV5-1
cdr3_aa: CASGRDRMADTQYF

v_call: TRBV12-3/TRBV12-4
cdr3_aa: CASSRRRVGSPLHF